This paragraph covers one T cell receptor beta chain sequence. Its antigen is still unknown. These data are taken from a study of blood T cells in healthy people across ages. Study results and limitations: The donors' CMV status was not determined, possibly confounding changes in expanded clonotypes.

Combining a sample-barcoded 5' primer with a J-beta primer mix, a second PCR ran for roughly 7 to 12 cycles. A template-switch adaptor containing 12 random nucleotides labeled each cDNA molecule. MiXCR was run by TCRdb on the 5' RACE reads, yielding one entry per CDR3 protein. The sample lists just over 1 million distinct CDR3 sequences; less than 50% were seen once. The TCR sequence derives from a woman aged 60-75 years in good health. The sequenced sample consisted of blood.

The CDR3 is CASSSAVAGVNTGELFF. The CDR3 DNA reads as TGTGCCAGCAGCTCCGCGGTAGCGGGAGTGAACACCGGGGAGCTGTTTTTT. The rearrangement joins TRBV7-7 to TRBJ2-2; 9 positions match TRBD2. The CDR3 length is 17 residues. Germline V gene lookup returns CDR1 SSHAT and CDR2 FNYEAQ (reference sequence). Trimming cost V 4 bases and J 1 base; bases outside gene matches: 7.